This T cell receptor beta chain was sequenced in a study of T cell responses to AZD1222 COVID-19 vaccine. Study results and limitations: Targets within unmutated variant regions were reportedly found for nearly half of spike-specific TCRs.

To note about this clone: As yet, its antigen is unknown.

Libraries were prepared by immunoSEQ multiplex PCR; TCRdb keeps only in-frame clonotypes and omits some of them. The repertoire holds about 88,000 clones, with 92% as singletons. The CDR3 extends over 17 amino acids. Germline V lookup: CDR1 SGHTS, CDR2 YDEGEE. With 2 bases clipped from V and 6 bases from J, the junction kept 11 bases outside the gene matches. The chain employs TRBV5-8 and TRBJ2-3, with 11 nucleotides matching TRBD2. This clonotype was sampled from an adult in good health. Sequenced here: peripheral blood, sampled on day 0 of AZD1222 vaccination. CDR3 sequence: CASSLTKLAGVYDTQYF. CDR3 coding DNA: TGTGCCAGCAGCTTAACCAAACTAGCGGGAGTGTATGATACGCAGTATTTT.